The source of this TCR beta chain is a study of neurological immune-mediated disorders. Study-wide findings and caveats: Expanded clones shared no CDR3 amino acid sequences across subjects, suggesting private repertoires in all groups. The greatest degree of TCR clonal expansion was observed in HTLV-1-associated myelopathy, with the lowest in multiple sclerosis, below that of healthy controls.

This clonotype was counted many times. Its antigen is unknown. Synthesis of cDNA was carried out by template-switch 5'RACE. The reaction used 10-nucleotide random UMIs. TCRdb itself ran the 5' RACE reads through MiXCR, one entry per CDR3 protein. The table lists under 60,000 distinct CDR3 sequences, over 15% of them singletons. Sequences were obtained from PBMCs. The receptor's source is a man aged 55-75 years in good health.

CDR3 in DNA: TGTGCCAGCAGCTCTGGGACTAGCGGGTTTTACGAGCAGTACTTC. Amino acid sequence: CASSSGTSGFYEQYF. The rearrangement joins TRBV7-2 to TRBJ2-7, with 12 bases matching TRBD2. The length of the CDR3 is 15 residues. Trimming cost V 4 bases and J 4 bases; bases outside gene matches: 5. From germline, CDR1 is SGHTA and CDR2 FQGNSA.